This TCR beta chain derives from a study of shared clonotypes between healthy human individuals. This CDR3 comprises 15 residues. V gave up 0 bases and J gave up 0 bases, with 10 bases separating them. Germline CDR1 SGHRS, CDR2 YFSETQ. This clone was seen a few times. The antigen is not known. The identical CDR3 is also encoded by other nucleotide sequences in the sample. Study-wide results and caveats: In contrast to clonotypes shared by all four donors, non-shared clonotypes had lower generation probabilities.

Sequencing was performed with immunoSEQ multiplex PCR; in TCRdb, only in-frame clones are kept and a portion is missing. Altogether 2 million to 2.5 million clones are present, 80% to 95% being singletons, with the ten largest covering 0.39%. The clonotype was recovered from a man younger than 35 in good health. Some clones in this sample may be carry-over from other donors' samples. J is TRBJ2-7 and V is TRBV5-1, with D perhaps matching TRBD1 or TRBD2 (5 bases each). The sample taken for sequencing was naive CD4+ T cells from PBMCs. Subset given: CD45RA+ positively selected. The CDR3 DNA reads TGCGCCAGCAGCTTGGAGGCAGGGAGCTCCTACGAGCAGTACTTC. Translated: CASSLEAGSSYEQYF.